The clone carrying this T cell receptor beta chain occurred many times. Patients chosen for sequencing had shown CD8+CD57+ cell expansion by flow cytometry. This specimen belongs to a study of CD8+CD57+ T cells in acquired aplastic anemia. The CDR3 runs to 12 residues. Trimming pared 5 bases from V and 4 bases from J, leaving 6 bases between. The germline V gene encodes CDR1 SEHNR and CDR2 FQNEAQ (reference sequence). The TCR beta profiling, which covered VDJ combination and CDR3 sequence, was carried out using genomic DNA as the template. TCRdb reprocessed the reads with MiXCR, giving one entry per CDR3 protein. The sample lists about 150,000 distinct CDR3 sequences, around half occurring once.

This chain uses TRBV7-9 with TRBJ2-1; D is unclear. The sequence came from a human donor with aplastic anemia. The source material was sorted CD4+, CD8+, or CD8+CD57+ T cells (not recorded which) from PBMCs. The CDR3 DNA reads TGTGCCAGCAGCGCAGCGTACAATGAGCAGTTCTTC. Amino acids: CASSAAYNEQFF.